This T cell receptor beta chain was sequenced during a study of blood T cell repertoires in COVID-19. Study-wide context: Sites across the United States, Italy and Spain contributed samples from acute and convalescent COVID-19. Nucleic acid was either cDNA or gDNA, and it came from T cells, B-cell-depleted T cells, or PBMCs.

The study drew participants aged about 18 to 95 years from 20 to 30 US areas. This CDR3 contains 12 residues. Germline V gene lookup returns CDR1 SGHKS and CDR2 YYEKEE (reference sequence). J was trimmed by 3 bases and V by 7 bases; bases with no gene match: 3. In the original processing: Nucleated cell number was recorded as an estimate derived from reference gene primer amplification. Clones were sequenced by immunoSEQ multiplex PCR, and TCRdb holds only the in-frame ones, with some missing. D and trimming were read from the DNA, whereas the V and J calls and clone size are those reported in that table. The table shows a few hundred thousand clones, with over 75% occurring only once.

The sequencing sample was made of PBMCs or T cells enriched from blood (not recorded which). This rearrangement joins TRBV5-5 to TRBJ2-5; TRBD1 matches at 7 bases. This clonotype was sampled from a man aged 35-49 years in a cohort exposed to, infected with or recovered from COVID-19 (not recorded which). The CDR3 sequence: CASGTDEETQYF. The CDR3 nucleotides are TGTGCCAGCGGGACAGACGAAGAGACCCAGTACTTC.